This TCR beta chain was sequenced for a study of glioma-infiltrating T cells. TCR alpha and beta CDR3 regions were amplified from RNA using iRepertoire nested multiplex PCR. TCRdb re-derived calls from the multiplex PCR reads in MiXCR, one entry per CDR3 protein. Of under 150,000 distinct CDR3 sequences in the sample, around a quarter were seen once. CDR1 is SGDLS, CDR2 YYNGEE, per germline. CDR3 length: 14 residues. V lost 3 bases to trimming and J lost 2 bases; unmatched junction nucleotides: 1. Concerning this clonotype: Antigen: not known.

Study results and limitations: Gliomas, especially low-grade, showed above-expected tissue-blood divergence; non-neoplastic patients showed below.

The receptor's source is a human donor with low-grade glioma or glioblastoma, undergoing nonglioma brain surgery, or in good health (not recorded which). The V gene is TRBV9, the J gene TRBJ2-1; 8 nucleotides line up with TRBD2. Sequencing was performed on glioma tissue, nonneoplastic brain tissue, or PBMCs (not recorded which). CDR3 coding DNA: TGTGCCAGCAGCGGAGCGGGGGCCTACAATGAGCAGTTCTTC. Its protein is CASSGAGAYNEQFF.